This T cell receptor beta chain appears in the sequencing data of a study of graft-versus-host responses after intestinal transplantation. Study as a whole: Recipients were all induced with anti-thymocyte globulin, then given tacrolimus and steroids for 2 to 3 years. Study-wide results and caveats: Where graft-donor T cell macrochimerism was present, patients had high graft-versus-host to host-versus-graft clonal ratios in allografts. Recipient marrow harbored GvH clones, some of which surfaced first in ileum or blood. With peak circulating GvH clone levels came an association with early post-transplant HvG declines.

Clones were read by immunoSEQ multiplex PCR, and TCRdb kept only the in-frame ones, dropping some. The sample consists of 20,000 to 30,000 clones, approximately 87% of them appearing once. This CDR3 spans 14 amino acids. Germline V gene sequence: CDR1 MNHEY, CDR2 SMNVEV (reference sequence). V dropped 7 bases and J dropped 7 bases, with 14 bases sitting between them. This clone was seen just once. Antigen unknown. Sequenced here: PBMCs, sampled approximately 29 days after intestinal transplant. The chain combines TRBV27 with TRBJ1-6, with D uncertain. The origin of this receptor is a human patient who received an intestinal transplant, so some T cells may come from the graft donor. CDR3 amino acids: CASNSVAPNSPLHF. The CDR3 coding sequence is TGTGCCAGCAATTCCGTGGCCCCCAATTCACCCCTCCACTTT.